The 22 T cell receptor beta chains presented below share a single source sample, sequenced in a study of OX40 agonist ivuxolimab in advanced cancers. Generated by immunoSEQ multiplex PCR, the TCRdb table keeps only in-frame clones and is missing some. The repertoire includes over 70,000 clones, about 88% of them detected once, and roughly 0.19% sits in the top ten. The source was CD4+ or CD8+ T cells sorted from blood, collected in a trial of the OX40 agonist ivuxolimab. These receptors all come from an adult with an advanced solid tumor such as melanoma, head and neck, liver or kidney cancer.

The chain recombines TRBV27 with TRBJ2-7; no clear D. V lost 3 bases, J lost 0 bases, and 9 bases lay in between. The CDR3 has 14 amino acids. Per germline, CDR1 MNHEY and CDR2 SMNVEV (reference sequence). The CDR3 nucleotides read TGTGCCAGCAGTTTTAAACCCGACTCCTACGAGCAGTACTTC. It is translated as CASSFKPDSYEQYF.

The CDR3 protein is CASSLGTSGSLDEQFF. The DNA of the CDR3 is TGTGCCAGCAGCTTAGGGACTAGCGGGAGTCTAGATGAGCAGTTCTTC. The gene calls are TRBV7-3 and TRBJ2-1; 14 bases match TRBD2. CDR3 length: 16 amino acids. Germline-derived CDR1 and CDR2 are SGHTA and FQGTGA. The trim removed 2 bases at V and 8 bases at J, leaving 5 bases unmatched. The full variable domain, in which reference TRBV7-3 and TRBJ2-1 provide the parts outside the CDR3, is GAGVSQTPSNKVTEKGKYVELRCDPISGHTALYWYRQSLGQGPEFLIYFQGTGAADDSGLPNDRFFAVRPEGSVSTLKIQRTERGDSAVYLCASSLGTSGSLDEQFFGPGTRLTVL.

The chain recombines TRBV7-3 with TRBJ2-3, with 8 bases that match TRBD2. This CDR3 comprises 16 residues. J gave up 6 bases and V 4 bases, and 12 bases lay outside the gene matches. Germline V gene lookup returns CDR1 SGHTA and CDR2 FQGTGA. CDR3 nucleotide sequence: TGTGCCAGCAGCTCTAATAGCGGGGCCGCCGGGGATACGCAGTATTTT. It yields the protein CASSSNSGAAGDTQYF.

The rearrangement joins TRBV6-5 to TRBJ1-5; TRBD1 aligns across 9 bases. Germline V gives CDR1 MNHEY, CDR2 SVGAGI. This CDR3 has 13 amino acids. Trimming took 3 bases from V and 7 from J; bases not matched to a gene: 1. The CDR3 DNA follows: TGTGCCAGCAGTTATACAGGGGGCCAGCCCCAGCATTTT. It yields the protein CASSYTGGQPQHF.

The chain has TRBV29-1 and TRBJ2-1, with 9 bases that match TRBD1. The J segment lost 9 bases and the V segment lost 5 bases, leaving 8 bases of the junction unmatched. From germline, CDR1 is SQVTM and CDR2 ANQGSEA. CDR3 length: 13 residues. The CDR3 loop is CSVRGQGGGEQFF. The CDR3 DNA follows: TGCAGCGTTAGGGGACAGGGAGGTGGTGAGCAGTTCTTC.

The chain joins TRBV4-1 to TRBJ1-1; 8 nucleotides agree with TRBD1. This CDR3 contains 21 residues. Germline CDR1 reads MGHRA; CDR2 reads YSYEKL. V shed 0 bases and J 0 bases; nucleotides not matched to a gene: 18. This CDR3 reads CASSQDGGRQGRDSMNTEAFF. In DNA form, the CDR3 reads TGCGCCAGCAGCCAAGATGGGGGTAGACAGGGGCGAGATTCTATGAACACTGAAGCTTTCTTT.

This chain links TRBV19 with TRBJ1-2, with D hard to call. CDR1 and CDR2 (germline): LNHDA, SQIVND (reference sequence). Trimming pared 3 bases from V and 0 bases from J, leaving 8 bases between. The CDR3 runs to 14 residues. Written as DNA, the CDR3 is TGTGCCAGTAGTATTTTGAACTCTAACTATGGCTACACCTTC. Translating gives CASSILNSNYGYTF. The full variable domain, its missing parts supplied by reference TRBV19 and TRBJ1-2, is DGGITQSPKYLFRKEGQNVTLSCEQNLNHDAMYWYRQDPGQGLRLIYYSQIVNDFQKGDIAEGYSVSREKKESFPLTVTSAQKNPTAFYLCASSILNSNYGYTFGSGTRLTVV.

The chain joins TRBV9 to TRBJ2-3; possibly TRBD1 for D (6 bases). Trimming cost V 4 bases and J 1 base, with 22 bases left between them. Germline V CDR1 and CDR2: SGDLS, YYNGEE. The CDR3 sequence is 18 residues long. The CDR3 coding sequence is TGTGCCAGCAGCCCAACCTCGGACAGCTCGGTGGGCACAGATACGCAGTATTTT. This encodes CASSPTSDSSVGTDTQYF.

CDR3 sequence (DNA): TGTGCCAGCAGCTTAGGAGGAGCTGGAAACACCATATATTTT. It specifies CASSLGGAGNTIYF. This sequence joins TRBV7-9 and TRBJ1-3; unclear D gene. The CDR3 sequence is 14 residues long. Germline V gene lookup returns CDR1 SEHNR and CDR2 FQNEAQ (reference sequence). V was clipped by 1 base and J by 2 bases, with 6 bases between them.

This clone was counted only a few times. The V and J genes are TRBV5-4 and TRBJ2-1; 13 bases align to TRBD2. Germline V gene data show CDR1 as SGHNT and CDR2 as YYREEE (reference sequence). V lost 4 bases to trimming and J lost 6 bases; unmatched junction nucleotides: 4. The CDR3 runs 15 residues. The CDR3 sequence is CASSPGLAGPNEQFF. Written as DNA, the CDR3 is TGTGCCAGCAGCCCGGGACTAGCGGGACCCAATGAGCAGTTCTTC.

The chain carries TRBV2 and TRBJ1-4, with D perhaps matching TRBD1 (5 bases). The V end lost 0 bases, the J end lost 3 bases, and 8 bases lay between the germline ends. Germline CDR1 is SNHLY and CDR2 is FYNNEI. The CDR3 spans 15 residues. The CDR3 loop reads CASSEAGTPNEKLFF. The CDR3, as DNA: TGTGCCAGCAGTGAAGCAGGGACCCCTAATGAAAAACTGTTTTTT.

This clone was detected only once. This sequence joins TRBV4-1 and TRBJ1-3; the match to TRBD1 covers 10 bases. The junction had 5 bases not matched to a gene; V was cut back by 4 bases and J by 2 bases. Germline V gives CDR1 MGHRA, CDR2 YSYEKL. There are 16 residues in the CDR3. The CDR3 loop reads CASSPTDRGTGNTIYF. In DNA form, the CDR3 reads TGCGCCAGCAGCCCTACGGACAGGGGGACTGGAAACACCATATATTTT.

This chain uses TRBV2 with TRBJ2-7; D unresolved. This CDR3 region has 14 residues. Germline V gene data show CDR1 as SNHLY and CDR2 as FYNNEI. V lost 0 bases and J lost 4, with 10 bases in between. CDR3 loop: CASSEAPSRYEQYF. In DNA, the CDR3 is TGTGCCAGCAGTGAAGCCCCGTCGCGTTACGAGCAGTACTTC.

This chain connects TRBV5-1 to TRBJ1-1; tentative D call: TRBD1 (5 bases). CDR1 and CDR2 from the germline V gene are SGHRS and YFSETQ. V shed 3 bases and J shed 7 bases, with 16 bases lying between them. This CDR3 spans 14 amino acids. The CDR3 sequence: CASSYPGKRGEAFF. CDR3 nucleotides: TGCGCCAGCAGCTACCCGGGTAAAAGGGGTGAAGCTTTCTTT.

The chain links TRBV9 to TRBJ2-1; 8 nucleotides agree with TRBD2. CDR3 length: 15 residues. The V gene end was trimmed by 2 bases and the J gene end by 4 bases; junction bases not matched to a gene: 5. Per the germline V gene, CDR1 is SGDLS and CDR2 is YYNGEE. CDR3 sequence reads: CASSVTSGEYNEQFF. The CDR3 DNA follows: TGTGCCAGCAGCGTCACTAGCGGAGAGTACAATGAGCAGTTCTTC.

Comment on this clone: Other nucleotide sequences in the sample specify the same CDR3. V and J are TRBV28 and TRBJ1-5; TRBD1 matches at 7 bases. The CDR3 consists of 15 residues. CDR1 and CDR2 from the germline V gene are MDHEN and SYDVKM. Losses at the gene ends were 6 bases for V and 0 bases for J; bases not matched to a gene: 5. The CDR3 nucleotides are TGTGCCAGCAGCCTTCGACAGGGTAGCAATCAGCCCCAGCATTTT. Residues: CASSLRQGSNQPQHF.

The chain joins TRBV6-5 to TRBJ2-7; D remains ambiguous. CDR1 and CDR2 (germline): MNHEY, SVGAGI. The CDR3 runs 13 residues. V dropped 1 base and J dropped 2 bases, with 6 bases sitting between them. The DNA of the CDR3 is TGTGCCAGCAGTTACTTTGGCACCTACGAGCAGTACTTC. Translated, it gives CASSYFGTYEQYF.

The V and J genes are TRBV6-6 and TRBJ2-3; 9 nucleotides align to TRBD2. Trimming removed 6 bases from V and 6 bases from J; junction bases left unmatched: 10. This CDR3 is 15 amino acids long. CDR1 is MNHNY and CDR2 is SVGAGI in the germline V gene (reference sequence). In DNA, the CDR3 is TGTGCCAGCAGCGCTACTAGCGGGTTGGGCGATACGCAGTATTTT. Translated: CASSATSGLGDTQYF.

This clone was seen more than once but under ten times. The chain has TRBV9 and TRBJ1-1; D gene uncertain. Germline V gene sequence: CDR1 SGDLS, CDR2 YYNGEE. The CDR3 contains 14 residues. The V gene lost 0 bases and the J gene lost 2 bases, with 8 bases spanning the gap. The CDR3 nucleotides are TGTGCCAGCAGCGTAGCTCCGGTCAACACTGAAGCTTTCTTT. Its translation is CASSVAPVNTEAFF. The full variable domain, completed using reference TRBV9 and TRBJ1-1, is DSGVTQTPKHLITATGQRVTLRCSPRSGDLSVYWYQQSLDQGLQFLIQYYNGEERAKGNILERFSAQQFPDLHSELNLSSLELGDSALYFCASSVAPVNTEAFFGQGTRLTVV.

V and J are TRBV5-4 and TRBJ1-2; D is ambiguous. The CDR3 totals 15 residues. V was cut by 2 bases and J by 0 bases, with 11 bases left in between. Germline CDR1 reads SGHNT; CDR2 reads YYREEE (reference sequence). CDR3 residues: CASSLDPGPNYGYTF. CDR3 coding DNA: TGTGCCAGCAGCTTAGATCCGGGCCCTAACTATGGCTACACCTTC.

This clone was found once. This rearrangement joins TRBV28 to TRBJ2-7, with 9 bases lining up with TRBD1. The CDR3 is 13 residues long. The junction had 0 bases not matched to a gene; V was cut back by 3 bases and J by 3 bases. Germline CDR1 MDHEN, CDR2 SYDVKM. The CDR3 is CASSLTGGYEQYV. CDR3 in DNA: TGTGCCAGCAGTTTGACAGGGGGCTACGAGCAGTACGTC.

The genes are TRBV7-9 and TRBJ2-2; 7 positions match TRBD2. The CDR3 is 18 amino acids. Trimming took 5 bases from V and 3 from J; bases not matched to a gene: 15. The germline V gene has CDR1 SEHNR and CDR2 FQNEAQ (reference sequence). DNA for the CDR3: TGTGCCAGCAGCACGCGATCGGGACTAATTTTTGACACCGGGGAGCTGTTTTTT. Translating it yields CASSTRSGLIFDTGELFF.